This TCR beta chain was observed in a study of long-term antiretroviral therapy in people with HIV. This clone was counted a few times. Its cognate antigen is unknown. Looked up from germline, CDR1 is LGHNA and CDR2 is YNFKEQ. V gave up 3 bases and J gave up 5 bases, with 16 bases separating them. The CDR3 loop spans 15 amino acids. Study-wide results and limits: Clones showing expansion before ART dominated the repertoire at all time points. HIV repertoires had narrower CDR3 length ranges than controls. ART adherence, viral resistance and therapy changes were not recorded. All blood samples came from the years 2004 to 2017, possibly under older ART regimens.

The libraries were made with immunoSEQ v3.0 at survey level. Data came from immunoSEQ multiplex PCR; TCRdb stores just in-frame clones and leaves some out. The sample yields approximately 25,000 clones, about 84% seen once. The sequences come from unsorted PBMCs, collected 4.7 to 5 years after starting antiretroviral therapy. The receptor was isolated from a man aged 40-55 years with HIV. The chain joins TRBV4-2 to TRBJ2-5, with D perhaps being TRBD1 or TRBD2 (5 bases each). The CDR3 protein is CASSQQEGPWETQYF. CDR3 DNA sequence: TGTGCCAGCAGCCAGCAAGAGGGGCCATGGGAGACCCAGTACTTC.